This T cell receptor (beta chain) appears in the sequencing data of a study of molecular identifiers for immune sequencing clone quantification. The study, taken as a whole, reports: In naive cells, clones above 20 RNA copies held under 1% of molecules, whereas in effector cells they held over 98%.

TCRdb ran MiXCR on the PCR reads and lists one entry per CDR3 protein. The sample includes tens of thousands of distinct CDR3 sequences, 18% seen only once; the top ten take approximately 6.4%. Germline CDR1 MNHNY, CDR2 SVGAGI (reference sequence). Trimming shortened V by 3 bases and J by 10 bases, and 10 bases separated the two germline ends. This CDR3 is built from 13 residues. At least ten counts were recorded for this clonotype. What it binds is unknown. Specimen: naive CD8+ T cells from blood, with Jurkat cell RNA spiked in. Indicated subset: FACS-sorted CD8+CD4-CCR7+CD45RA+ naive T cells. The sequence was collected from a human donor in good health. Some libraries in this study had Jurkat cell RNA spiked in. V is TRBV6-6 and J is TRBJ1-6; D not certain. CDR3 DNA: TGTGCCAGCAGTTATCGAAACGGCTCACCCCTCCACTTT. Amino acid sequence: CASSYRNGSPLHF.